The clone carrying this TCR beta chain was observed at least ten times. This sample was taken from a study of T cell repertoires in cytomegalovirus infection. Trimming pared 1 base from V and 8 bases from J, leaving 12 bases between. Germline loops: CDR1 SGHVS, CDR2 FNYEAQ. The CDR3 runs to 14 residues. Using its own MiXCR run on the reads, TCRdb lists one record per CDR3 protein. The sample carries some 390,000 distinct CDR3 sequences, around 18% recorded once. The clonotype comes from a human donor in good health (CMV status not recorded). Some clones in this sample may be carry-over from other donors' samples. The rearrangement links TRBV7-6 to TRBJ2-1; D is perhaps TRBD1 or TRBD2 (5 bases each). Input material: PBMCs. The CDR3 loop reads CASSLDVGPYEQFF. The CDR3 DNA is TGTGCCAGCAGCTTAGATGTGGGACCGTATGAGCAGTTCTTC.